This note documents a single T cell receptor (beta chain) sequence. The sample has other DNA sequences that encode this CDR3 too. Method: immunoSEQ multiplex PCR; TCRdb's copy keeps in-frame clones and lacks some. The repertoire holds roughly 1,000,000 clones, with roughly 74% as singletons. The data were taken from a study of shared clonotypes between healthy human individuals. The receptor was isolated from a man younger than 35 in good health. Some clones in this sample may be carry-over from other donors' samples. Specimen: memory CD4+ T cells from PBMCs. Subset given: CD45RA-negative fraction.

The CDR3 sequence: CASRGQGGTYEQYF. In nucleotides, the CDR3 is TGTGCCAGCAGGGGACAGGGGGGGACCTACGAGCAGTACTTC. This chain connects TRBV5-6 to TRBJ2-7; 11 bases line up with TRBD1. Germline lookup yields CDR1 SGHDT and CDR2 YYEEEE. The CDR3 is 14 amino acids. V trimming: 5 bases; J trimming: 2 bases; junction bases outside the gene matches: 3.